The entry below gives a single T cell receptor (beta chain) sequence along with its context. This CDR3 spans 12 amino acids. With 3 bases removed from V and 11 bases from J, the gap between germline ends came to 11 bases. Per the germline V gene, CDR1 is MDHEN and CDR2 is SYDVKM. Clones were read by immunoSEQ multiplex PCR, and TCRdb kept only the in-frame ones, dropping some. The table records roughly 180,000 clones, 75% to 90% of them present only once. The data stem from a study of blood T cell repertoires in COVID-19. This clonotype was sampled from a middle-aged man who had recovered from COVID-19. This chain connects TRBV28 to TRBJ1-5; possible D gene TRBD1, 6 bases. The sample was PBMCs or T cells enriched from blood (not recorded which). The CDR3 here is CASSFRGRTQHF. The CDR3 DNA is TGTGCCAGCAGTTTTAGGGGGAGAACCCAGCATTTT.